These T cell receptor beta chains were read from a single sample in a study of cytomegalovirus exposure and HLA in healthy donors. The method was immunoSEQ multiplex PCR; TCRdb's version includes in-frame clones alone and lacks a portion of them. The sample lists approximately 79,000 clones; 60% to 85% were seen once. The sequenced material came from PBMCs. These receptors came from a man aged 40-55 years in good health and CMV-seronegative. Each CDR3 is given with its conserved first and last residue. The D gene is left open where the match is weak. Clone size is not always given. Where it is, it says once, few, many or a class for expanded clones.

CASSLSGREQYF TGTGCCAGCAGTTTATCCGGGCGGGAGCAGTACTTC TRBD2 TRBJ2-5 TRBV28 -
CASRGGLAPLNSGANGLTF TGTGCCAGCAGGGGAGGGCTAGCGCCGCTTAACTCTGGGGCCAACGGCCTGACTTTC TRBD2 TRBJ2-6 TRBV5-6 -
CASSPTGDQPQHF TGTGCCAGTAGCCCGACAGGTGATCAGCCCCAGCATTTT - TRBJ1-5 TRBV19 -
CASSLAGGKETQYF TGCGCCAGCAGCTTGGCAGGGGGAAAAGAGACCCAGTACTTC TRBD1 TRBJ2-5 TRBV5-1 -
CASRTGETQYF TGTGCCAGCAGAACAGGGGAGACCCAGTACTTC - TRBJ2-5 TRBV6-5 few
CASSETGGGGAFF TGTGCCAGCAGCGAGACAGGGGGAGGGGGAGCTTTCTTT TRBD1 TRBJ1-1 TRBV6-5 -
CASSIGGYGYTF TGTGCCAGCAGTATAGGCGGCTATGGCTACACCTTC - TRBJ1-2 TRBV28 once
CASSQGSGYEQYF TGCGCCAGCAGCCAAGGTTCCGGGTACGAGCAGTACTTC - TRBJ2-7 TRBV4-1 -
CASSLPGDDRDGYTF TGCGCCAGCAGCCTACCAGGGGACGACAGGGATGGCTACACCTTC TRBD1 TRBJ1-2 TRBV4-1 -
CASSLIIPGGNEQFF TGTGCCAGCAGTTTAATAATTCCAGGTGGAAATGAGCAGTTCTTC - TRBJ2-1 TRBV27 -
CASSQDPAGSRTDTQYF TGTGCCAGCAGCCAAGATCCAGCGGGATCACGCACAGATACGCAGTATTTT TRBD2 TRBJ2-3 TRBV4-2 few
CASSEAGHSNQPQHF TGTGCCAGCAGTGAAGCGGGGCATAGCAATCAGCCCCAGCATTTT - TRBJ1-5 TRBV6-1 once
CASSSTVRDTKAFF TGTGCCAGCAGTTCTACGGTCAGGGATACGAAAGCTTTCTTT - TRBJ1-1 TRBV28 -
CASSPDDRLNQPQHF TGTGCCAGCAGCCCCGACGACAGACTCAATCAGCCCCAGCATTTT - TRBJ1-5 TRBV9 -
CASTPFATPYEQYF TGTGCCAGCACCCCGTTCGCGACTCCCTACGAGCAGTACTTC - TRBJ2-7 TRBV14 -
CASSEKYISPGVSGELFF TGTGCCAGCAGTGAAAAATATATCTCCCCGGGGGTGTCCGGGGAGCTGTTTTTT - TRBJ2-2 TRBV6-1 -
CASSDRLSTDTQYF TGTGCCAGCAGCGACCGACTTAGCACAGATACGCAGTATTTT - TRBJ2-3 TRBV7-9 -
CASSEGQAFYNEQFF TGTGCCAGCAGTGAAGGACAGGCGTTCTACAATGAGCAGTTCTTC - TRBJ2-1 TRBV6-1 once
CASSLPTTTAGGYTF TGTGCCAGCAGCTTACCAACCACGACAGCCGGGGGCTACACCTTC - TRBJ1-2 TRBV7-9 -
CASSQEGTAASGKNIQYF TGTGCCAGCAGCCAGGAAGGGACAGCCGCTTCTGGCAAAAACATTCAGTACTTC TRBD1 TRBJ2-4 TRBV4-2 -
CASSLTGEPYNEQFF TGTGCCAGCAGCTTAACAGGGGAACCCTACAATGAGCAGTTCTTC - TRBJ2-1 TRBV7-3 few
CASSLNGGDEQFF TGTGCCAGCAGCTTGAACGGAGGGGATGAGCAGTTCTTC - TRBJ2-1 TRBV5-4 -
CASKTAGGPYEQYF TGTGCCAGCAAAACTGCGGGGGGGCCCTACGAGCAGTACTTC TRBD2 TRBJ2-7 TRBV6-5 -